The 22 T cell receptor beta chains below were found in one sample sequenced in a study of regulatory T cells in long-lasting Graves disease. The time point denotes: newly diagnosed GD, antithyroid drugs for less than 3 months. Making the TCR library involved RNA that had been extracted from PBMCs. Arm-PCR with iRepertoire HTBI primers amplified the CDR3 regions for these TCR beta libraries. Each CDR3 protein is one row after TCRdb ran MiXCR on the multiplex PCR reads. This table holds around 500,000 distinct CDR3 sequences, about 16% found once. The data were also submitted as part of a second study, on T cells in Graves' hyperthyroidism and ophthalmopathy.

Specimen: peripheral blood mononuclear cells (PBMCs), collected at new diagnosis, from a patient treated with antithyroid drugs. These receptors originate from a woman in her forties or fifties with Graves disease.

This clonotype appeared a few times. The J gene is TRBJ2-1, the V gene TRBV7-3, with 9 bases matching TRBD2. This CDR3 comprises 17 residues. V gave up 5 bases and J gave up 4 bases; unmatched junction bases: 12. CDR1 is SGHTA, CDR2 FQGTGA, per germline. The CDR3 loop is CASSPGGGGAYYNEQFF. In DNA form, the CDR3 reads TGTGCCAGCAGCCCCGGGGGCGGGGGGGCGTATTACAATGAGCAGTTCTTC.

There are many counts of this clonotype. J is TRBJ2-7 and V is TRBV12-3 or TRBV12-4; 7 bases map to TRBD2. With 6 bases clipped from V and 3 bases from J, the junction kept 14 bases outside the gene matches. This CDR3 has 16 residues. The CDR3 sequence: CASSETGRRLDYEQYF. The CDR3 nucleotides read TGTGCCAGCAGCGAGACCGGGAGGCGCCTCGACTACGAGCAGTACTTC.

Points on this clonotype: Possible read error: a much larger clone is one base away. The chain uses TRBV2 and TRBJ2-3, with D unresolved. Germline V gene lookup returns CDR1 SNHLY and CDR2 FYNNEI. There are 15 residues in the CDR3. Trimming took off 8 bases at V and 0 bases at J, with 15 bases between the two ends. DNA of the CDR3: TGTGCCAGCGTCTACTTGCCCCAGAGCACAGATACGCAGTATTTT. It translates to CASVYLPQSTDTQYF.

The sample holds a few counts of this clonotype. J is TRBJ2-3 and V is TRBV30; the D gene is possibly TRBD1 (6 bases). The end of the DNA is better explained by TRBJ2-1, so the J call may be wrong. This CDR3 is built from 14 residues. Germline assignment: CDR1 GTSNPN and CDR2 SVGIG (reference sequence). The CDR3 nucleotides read TGTGCCTGGGAGGACAGAATCCTCCACAATGAGCAGTTCTTC. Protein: CAWEDRILHNEQFF.

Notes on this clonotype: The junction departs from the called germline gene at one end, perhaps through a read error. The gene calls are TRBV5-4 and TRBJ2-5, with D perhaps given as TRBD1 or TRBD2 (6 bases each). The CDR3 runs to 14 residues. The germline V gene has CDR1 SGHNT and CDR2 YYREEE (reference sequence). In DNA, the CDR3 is TGCGCCAGCAGCTTGGTAGGGGGGCAAGAGACCCAGTACTTC. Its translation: CASSLVGGQETQYF.

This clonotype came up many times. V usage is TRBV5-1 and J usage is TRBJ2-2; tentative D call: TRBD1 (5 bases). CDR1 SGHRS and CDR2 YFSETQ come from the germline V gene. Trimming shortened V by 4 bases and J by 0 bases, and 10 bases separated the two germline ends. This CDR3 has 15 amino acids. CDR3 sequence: CASSRTRTNTGELFF. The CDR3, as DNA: TGCGCCAGCAGCAGGACACGTACGAACACCGGGGAGCTGTTTTTT.

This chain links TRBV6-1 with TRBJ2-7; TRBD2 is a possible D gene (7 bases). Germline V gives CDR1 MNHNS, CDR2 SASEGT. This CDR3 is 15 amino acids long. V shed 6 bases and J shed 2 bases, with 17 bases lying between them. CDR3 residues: CASRSDGGLPYEQYF. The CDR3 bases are TGTGCCAGCAGGTCGGACGGGGGGCTCCCCTACGAGCAGTACTTC.

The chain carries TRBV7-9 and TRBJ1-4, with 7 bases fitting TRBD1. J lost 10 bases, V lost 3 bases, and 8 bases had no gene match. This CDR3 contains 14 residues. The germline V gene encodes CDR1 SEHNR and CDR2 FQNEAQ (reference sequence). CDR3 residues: CASSFRDSGGKLFF. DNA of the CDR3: TGTGCCAGCAGCTTCCGGGACAGCGGGGGAAAACTGTTTTTT.

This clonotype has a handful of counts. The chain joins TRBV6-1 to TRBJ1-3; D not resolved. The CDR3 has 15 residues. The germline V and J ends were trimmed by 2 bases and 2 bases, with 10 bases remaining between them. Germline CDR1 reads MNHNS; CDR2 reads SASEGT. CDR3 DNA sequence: TGTGCCAGCAGTGAAAACACCGGCCCTGGAAACACCATATATTTT. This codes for CASSENTGPGNTIYF.

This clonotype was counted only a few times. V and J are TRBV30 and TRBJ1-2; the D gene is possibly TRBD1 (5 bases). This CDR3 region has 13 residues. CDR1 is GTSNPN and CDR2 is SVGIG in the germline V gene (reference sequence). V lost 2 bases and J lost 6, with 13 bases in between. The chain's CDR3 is CAWSSRGLDGYTF. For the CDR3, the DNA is TGTGCCTGGAGTAGCCGGGGGTTAGATGGCTACACCTTC.

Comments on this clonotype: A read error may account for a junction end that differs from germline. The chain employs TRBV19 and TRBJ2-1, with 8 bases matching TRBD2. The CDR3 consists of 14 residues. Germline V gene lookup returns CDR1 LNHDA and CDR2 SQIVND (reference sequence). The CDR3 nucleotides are TGTGCCAGTAAAGCGGGGGTCTCCTACAATGGGCAGTTCTTC. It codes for CASKAGVSYNGQFF.

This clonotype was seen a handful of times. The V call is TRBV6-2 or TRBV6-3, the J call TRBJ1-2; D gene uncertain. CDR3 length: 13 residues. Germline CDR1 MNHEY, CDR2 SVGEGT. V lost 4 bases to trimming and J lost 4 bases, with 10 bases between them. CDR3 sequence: CASSSTDLYGYTF. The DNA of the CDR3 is TGTGCCAGCAGTTCAACAGATCTCTATGGCTACACCTTC.

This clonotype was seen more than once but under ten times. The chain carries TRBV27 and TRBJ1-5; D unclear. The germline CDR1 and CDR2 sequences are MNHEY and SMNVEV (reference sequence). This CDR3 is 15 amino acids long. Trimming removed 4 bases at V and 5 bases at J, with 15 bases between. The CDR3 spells CASSSGGLPYQPQHF. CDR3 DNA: TGTGCCAGCAGTTCAGGCGGATTACCTTATCAGCCCCAGCATTTT.

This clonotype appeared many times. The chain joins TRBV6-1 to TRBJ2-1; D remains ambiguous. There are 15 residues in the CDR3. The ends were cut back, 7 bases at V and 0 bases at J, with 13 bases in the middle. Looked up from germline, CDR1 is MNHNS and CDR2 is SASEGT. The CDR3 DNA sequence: TGTGCCAGCACCTCAGCCCTAGACTCCTACAATGAGCAGTTCTTC. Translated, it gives CASTSALDSYNEQFF.

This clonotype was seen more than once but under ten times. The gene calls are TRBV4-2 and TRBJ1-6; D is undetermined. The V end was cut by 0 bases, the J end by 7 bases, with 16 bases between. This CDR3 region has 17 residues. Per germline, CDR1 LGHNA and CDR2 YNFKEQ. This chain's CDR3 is CASSQETTSDRNSPLHF. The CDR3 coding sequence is TGTGCCAGCAGCCAAGAGACGACAAGCGACCGAAATTCACCCCTCCACTTT.

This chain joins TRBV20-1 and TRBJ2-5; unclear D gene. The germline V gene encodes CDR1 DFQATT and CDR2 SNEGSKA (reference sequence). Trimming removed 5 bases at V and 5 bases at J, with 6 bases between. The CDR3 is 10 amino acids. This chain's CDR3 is CSAVLETQYF. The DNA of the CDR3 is TGCAGTGCTGTATTGGAGACCCAGTACTTC.

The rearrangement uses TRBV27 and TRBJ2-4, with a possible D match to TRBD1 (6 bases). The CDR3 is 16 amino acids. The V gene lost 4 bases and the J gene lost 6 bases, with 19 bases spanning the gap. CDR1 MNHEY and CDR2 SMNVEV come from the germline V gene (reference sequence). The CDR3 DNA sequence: TGTGCCAGCAGTTCCCTGCTCAGGGGAGTGGGAAACATTCAGTACTTC. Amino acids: CASSSLLRGVGNIQYF.

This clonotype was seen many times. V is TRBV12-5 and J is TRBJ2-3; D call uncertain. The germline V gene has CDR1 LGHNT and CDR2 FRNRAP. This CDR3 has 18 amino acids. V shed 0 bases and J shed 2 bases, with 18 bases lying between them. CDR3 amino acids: CASGLVLSRIQYTDTQYF. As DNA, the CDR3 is TGTGCTAGTGGTTTGGTACTATCCCGCATACAATACACAGATACGCAGTATTTT. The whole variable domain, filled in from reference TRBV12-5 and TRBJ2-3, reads DARVTQTPRHKVTEMGQEVTMRCQPILGHNTVFWYRQTMMQGLELLAYFRNRAPLDDSGMPKDRFSAEMPDATLATLKIQPSEPRDSAVYFCASGLVLSRIQYTDTQYFGPGTRLTVL.

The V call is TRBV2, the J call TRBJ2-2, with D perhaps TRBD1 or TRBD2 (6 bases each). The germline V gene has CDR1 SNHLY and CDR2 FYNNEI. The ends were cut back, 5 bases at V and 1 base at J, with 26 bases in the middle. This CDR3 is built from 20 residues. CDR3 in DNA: TGTGCCAGCAGTCTCCATACGGTCGGGGGCCCCTCCATGAACACCGGGGAGCTGTTTTTT. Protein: CASSLHTVGGPSMNTGELFF.

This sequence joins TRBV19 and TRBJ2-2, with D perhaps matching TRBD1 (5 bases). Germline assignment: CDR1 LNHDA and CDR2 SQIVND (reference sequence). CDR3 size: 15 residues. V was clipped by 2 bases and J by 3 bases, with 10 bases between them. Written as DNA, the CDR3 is TGTGCCAGTAGTATACAGGGTGGCGACACCGGGGAGCTGTTTTTT. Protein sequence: CASSIQGGDTGELFF.

The CDR3 DNA is TGTGCCAGCAGCCAAGTTTCCAGCGGGGGTGGATTCTCCTACAATGAGCAGTTCTTC. Translation gives CASSQVSSGGGFSYNEQFF. The chain carries TRBV3-1 and TRBJ2-1; TRBD2 matches at 8 bases. Looked up from germline, CDR1 is LGHDT and CDR2 is YNNKEL (reference sequence). The CDR3 extends over 19 amino acids. V shed 1 base, J shed 0 bases, and the junction held 11 bases outside the gene matches.

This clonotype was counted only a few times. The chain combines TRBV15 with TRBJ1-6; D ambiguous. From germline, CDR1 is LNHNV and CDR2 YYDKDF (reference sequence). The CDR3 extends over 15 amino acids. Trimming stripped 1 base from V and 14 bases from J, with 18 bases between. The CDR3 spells CATSRGGTLDGALHF. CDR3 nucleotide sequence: TGTGCCACCAGCAGAGGGGGTACCCTCGACGGGGCCCTCCACTTT.